These 29 T cell receptor beta chains were sequenced from one sample in a study of T cell changes during pregnancy in multiple sclerosis. The table came from immunoSEQ multiplex PCR; TCRdb's copy has only in-frame clones and leaves some out. The data hold around 99,000 clones, with 85% to 95% observed a single time. The sequencing here drew on peripheral blood, taken in the first trimester of pregnancy. These receptors were collected from a female donor with multiple sclerosis, enrolled in a pregnancy study.

The chain has TRBV7-6 and TRBJ2-7; TRBD2 aligns across 13 bases. Germline CDR1 and CDR2: SGHVS and FNYEAQ. The J segment lost 6 bases and the V segment lost 2 bases, leaving 4 bases of the junction unmatched. The CDR3 covers 15 residues. As DNA, the CDR3 is TGTGCCAGCAGCTTAACGGGACTAGCGGGATTCGAGCAGTACTTC. Residues: CASSLTGLAGFEQYF.

This rearrangement joins TRBV5-1 to TRBJ1-1; tentative D call: TRBD1 (6 bases). Between the trimmed V and J ends, which lost 4 bases and 2 bases, there was a span of 9 bases. Germline V gene data show CDR1 as SGHRS and CDR2 as YFSETQ. This CDR3 has 13 residues. The CDR3 protein is CASSLQGNTEAFF. The DNA of the CDR3 is TGCGCCAGCAGCCTACAGGGCAACACTGAAGCTTTCTTT.

J is TRBJ2-7 and V is TRBV19; 11 positions agree with TRBD2. The CDR3 contains 14 residues. Trimming cost V 6 bases and J 6 bases; bases outside gene matches: 7. Per germline, CDR1 LNHDA and CDR2 SQIVND (reference sequence). CDR3 sequence reads: CASRQLAGVGEQYF. CDR3 sequence (DNA): TGTGCCAGTAGGCAACTAGCGGGAGTCGGCGAGCAGTACTTC.

The J gene is TRBJ1-3, the V gene TRBV9; 7 positions agree with TRBD1. This CDR3 region has 14 residues. CDR1 is SGDLS and CDR2 is YYNGEE in the germline V gene. V shed 4 bases and J 2 bases; nucleotides not matched to a gene: 3. CDR3 amino acids: CASSLGTAGNTIYF. For the CDR3, the DNA is TGTGCCAGCAGCCTGGGGACAGCTGGAAACACCATATATTTT. Based on the CDR3 plus reference TRBV9 and TRBJ1-3, the full variable domain is DSGVTQTPKHLITATGQRVTLRCSPRSGDLSVYWYQQSLDQGLQFLIQYYNGEERAKGNILERFSAQQFPDLHSELNLSSLELGDSALYFCASSLGTAGNTIYFGEGSWLTVV.

The chain uses TRBV9 and TRBJ2-3, with 15 bases lining up with TRBD2. The length of the CDR3 is 18 residues. The germline V gene has CDR1 SGDLS and CDR2 YYNGEE. J lost 0 bases, V lost 4 bases, and 6 bases had no gene match. CDR3 in amino acids: CASSIGTSGRTSTDTQYF. The CDR3 bases are TGTGCCAGCAGCATTGGGACTAGCGGGAGGACTAGCACAGATACGCAGTATTTT.

This rearrangement joins TRBV9 to TRBJ2-3; 8 positions match TRBD2. Trimming at V came to 2 bases and at J to 1 base, leaving 24 bases not matched to a gene. The germline V gene encodes CDR1 SGDLS and CDR2 YYNGEE. CDR3 length: 22 residues. In DNA form, the CDR3 reads TGTGCCAGCAGCGTCCCATACCAGAAGACCCCCGGGACTAGTGACGGCACAGATACGCAGTATTTT. Protein sequence: CASSVPYQKTPGTSDGTDTQYF. The full variable domain, its missing parts supplied by reference TRBV9 and TRBJ2-3, is DSGVTQTPKHLITATGQRVTLRCSPRSGDLSVYWYQQSLDQGLQFLIQYYNGEERAKGNILERFSAQQFPDLHSELNLSSLELGDSALYFCASSVPYQKTPGTSDGTDTQYFGPGTRLTVL.

The chain links TRBV29-1 to TRBJ2-2; 7 bases fit TRBD1. Unmatched junction bases numbered 12, after V lost 7 bases and J lost 7 bases. The CDR3 has 14 residues. Germline CDR1 SQVTM, CDR2 ANQGSEA. This CDR3 reads CSAGNTGDIGELFF. As DNA, the CDR3 is TGCAGCGCTGGAAATACAGGGGATATCGGGGAGCTGTTTTTT.

The chain uses TRBV6-1 and TRBJ2-7, with D unresolved. Trimming shortened V by 4 bases and J by 3 bases, and 13 bases separated the two germline ends. The CDR3 contains 14 residues. Germline CDR1 and CDR2: MNHNS and SASEGT. The CDR3 here is CASSAQASYYEQYF. CDR3 coding DNA: TGTGCCAGCAGTGCCCAGGCCAGCTACTACGAGCAGTACTTC.

The chain combines TRBV5-6 with TRBJ2-7; TRBD1 aligns across 9 bases. V gave up 0 bases and J gave up 1 base; unmatched junction bases: 8. CDR1 and CDR2 (germline): SGHDT, YYEEEE. This CDR3 is built from 17 residues. The CDR3 spells CASSLEEPGQGSYEQYF. CDR3 nucleotide sequence: TGTGCCAGCAGCTTGGAAGAACCGGGACAGGGTTCCTACGAGCAGTACTTC.

V usage is TRBV28 and J usage is TRBJ2-1; no clear D gene. V dropped 2 bases and J dropped 0 bases, with 5 bases sitting between them. From germline, CDR1 is MDHEN and CDR2 SYDVKM. The length of the CDR3 is 14 residues. As DNA, the CDR3 is TGTGCCAGCAGTTTAGCTAGCTCCTACAATGAGCAGTTCTTC. Encoded protein: CASSLASSYNEQFF. Full variable domain (remainder filled in from reference TRBV28 and TRBJ2-1): DVKVTQSSRYLVKRTGEKVFLECVQDMDHENMFWYRQDPGLGLRLIYFSYDVKMKEKGDIPEGYSVSREKKERFSLILESASTNQTSMYLCASSLASSYNEQFFGPGTRLTVL.

The V gene is TRBV5-3, the J gene TRBJ2-3; the match to TRBD2 covers 10 bases. TRBV5-3 is an ORF, with its function uncertain. J was trimmed by 1 base and V by 0 bases; bases with no gene match: 11. CDR3 length: 19 residues. The CDR3 here is CARSLVRGGSGRGTDTQYF. The CDR3 region has the DNA TGTGCCAGAAGCTTGGTGAGGGGCGGGAGCGGGAGGGGCACAGATACGCAGTATTTT.

This clone is a singleton in its sample. V usage is TRBV5-6 and J usage is TRBJ2-3, with D perhaps matching TRBD2 (7 bases). V gave up 4 bases and J gave up 0 bases, with 15 bases separating them. Looked up from germline, CDR1 is SGHDT and CDR2 is YYEEEE. The CDR3 is 16 residues long. CDR3 sequence (DNA): TGTGCCAGCAGCCCCCGCGGGGGCCATAGCACAGATACGCAGTATTTT. This gives the protein CASSPRGGHSTDTQYF.

The rearrangement links TRBV29-1 to TRBJ2-1; 8 nucleotides agree with TRBD1. The CDR3 has 11 amino acids. V shed 7 bases and J 6 bases; nucleotides not matched to a gene: 2. Per the germline V gene, CDR1 is SQVTM and CDR2 is ANQGSEA. The CDR3 sequence: CSGGTGNEQFF. The CDR3, as DNA: TGCAGCGGGGGGACAGGCAATGAGCAGTTCTTC.

About this clone: An end of the junction differs from the germline gene, which may be a read error. This chain connects TRBV29-1 to TRBJ2-7; 7 bases line up with TRBD1. Germline CDR1 reads SQVTM; CDR2 reads ANQGSEA. CDR3 length equals 11 residues. CDR3 DNA sequence: TGCAGCGTCGCCAGCTGGGACAGAGGACGCTTC. It is translated as CSVASWDRGRF.

V and J are TRBV6-6 and TRBJ2-3; D may be TRBD2 (5 bases). The CDR3 spans 14 residues. Germline CDR1 is MNHNY and CDR2 is SVGAGI (reference sequence). Trimming removed 6 bases at V and 2 bases at J, with 12 bases between. The CDR3 DNA follows: TGTGCCAGCAGCCCGAGCGGATACACAGATACGCAGTATTTT. Residues: CASSPSGYTDTQYF.

The V and J genes are TRBV29-1 and TRBJ1-1, with D tentatively TRBD1 (6 bases). CDR1 and CDR2 (germline): SQVTM, ANQGSEA. The CDR3 runs to 12 residues. V lost 2 bases to trimming and J lost 7 bases, with 11 bases between them. CDR3 coding DNA: TGCAGCGTTGAACGTAAGACAGGTGAAGCTTTCTTT. Its translation is CSVERKTGEAFF.

Only one count was recorded for this clone. The CDR3 spells CASSLGSGREQFF. CDR3 bases: TGTGCCAGCAGCTTAGGGAGCGGGAGGGAGCAGTTCTTC. The V call is TRBV13, the J call TRBJ2-1; 9 bases line up with TRBD2. Germline V CDR1 and CDR2: PRHDT, FYEKMQ (reference sequence). V trimming: 0 bases; J trimming: 10 bases; junction bases outside the gene matches: 1. The length of the CDR3 is 13 residues.

This clone has only one observation. The V and J genes are TRBV28 and TRBJ2-7; 7 bases align to TRBD1. CDR1 MDHEN and CDR2 SYDVKM come from the germline V gene. The CDR3 extends over 14 amino acids. V gave up 8 bases and J gave up 3 bases; unmatched junction bases: 10. DNA for the CDR3: TGTGCCAGCCGTGCTTGGGACAGCCACTACGAGCAGTACTTC. Translating gives CASRAWDSHYEQYF.

This clone was seen a single time. This chain links TRBV28 with TRBJ2-3, with 7 bases fitting TRBD1. CDR1 MDHEN and CDR2 SYDVKM come from the germline V gene. The CDR3 covers 15 residues. V lost 6 bases, J lost 1 base, and 7 bases stayed unmatched. CDR3 bases: TGTGCCAGCAGACAGCACGGACAGGGCACAGATACGCAGTATTTT. Encoded protein: CASRQHGQGTDTQYF.

The V gene is TRBV7-2, the J gene TRBJ2-5; 9 bases map to TRBD1. This CDR3 contains 14 residues. Germline V lookup: CDR1 SGHTA, CDR2 FQGNSA. V lost 5 bases and J lost 5; bases outside the gene matches: 6. CDR3 sequence: CASSGGDREETQYF. The CDR3 coding sequence is TGTGCCAGCAGCGGGGGGGACAGGGAGGAGACCCAGTACTTC. Drawing the rest from reference TRBV7-2 and TRBJ2-5, the complete variable domain is GAGVSQSPSNKVTEKGKDVELRCDPISGHTALYWYRQSLGQGLEFLIYFQGNSAPDKSGLPSDRFSAERTGGSVSTLTIQRTQQEDSAVYLCASSGGDREETQYFGPGTRLLVL.

The chain joins TRBV4-3 to TRBJ2-7; 10 bases agree with TRBD2. This CDR3 spans 15 amino acids. Germline trimming cut 5 bases from V and 2 bases from J; bases unmatched to any gene: 6. Germline CDR1 reads LGHNA; CDR2 reads YSLEER. CDR3 protein: CASSAQSGRAYEQYF. CDR3 sequence (DNA): TGCGCCAGCAGCGCCCAAAGCGGGAGGGCCTACGAGCAGTACTTC.

The V and J genes are TRBV9 and TRBJ2-4; D may be TRBD2 (5 bases). The CDR3 contains 15 residues. V lost 0 bases, J lost 7 bases, and 14 bases lay in between. In germline, CDR1 is SGDLS, CDR2 YYNGEE. The CDR3 sequence is CASSVGPGGLNIQYF. CDR3 DNA sequence: TGTGCCAGCAGCGTAGGCCCAGGCGGGCTCAACATTCAGTACTTC.

V is TRBV7-9 and J is TRBJ1-1; 8 bases align to TRBD1. V trimming: 2 bases; J trimming: 1 base; junction bases outside the gene matches: 9. CDR1 is SEHNR, CDR2 FQNEAQ, per germline (reference sequence). The CDR3 loop spans 17 amino acids. The CDR3, as DNA: TGTGCCAGCAGCTTATTAGGGACAGGTGATAAGAACACTGAAGCTTTCTTT. As protein: CASSLLGTGDKNTEAFF.

Here the CDR3 reads CAISEATAGQGAADTQYF. CDR3 coding DNA: TGTGCCATCAGTGAGGCGACCGCGGGACAGGGGGCCGCAGATACGCAGTATTTT. The V gene is TRBV10-3, the J gene TRBJ2-3; TRBD1 aligns across 12 bases. Germline V gene lookup returns CDR1 ENHRY and CDR2 SYGVKD. V shed 2 bases and J 4 bases; nucleotides not matched to a gene: 10. CDR3 size: 18 residues.

The chain employs TRBV30 and TRBJ1-2; 7 positions agree with TRBD1. The length of the CDR3 is 14 residues. J gave up 3 bases and V 6 bases, and 10 bases lay outside the gene matches. The germline V gene has CDR1 GTSNPN and CDR2 SVGIG (reference sequence). The chain's CDR3 is CACATGVNYYGYTF. In DNA, the CDR3 is TGTGCCTGTGCTACAGGGGTAAACTACTATGGCTACACCTTC.

The chain is built from TRBV27 and TRBJ2-5; 13 bases agree with TRBD2. The CDR3 length is 17 residues. Germline CDR1 reads MNHEY; CDR2 reads SMNVEV (reference sequence). The V gene end was trimmed by 2 bases and the J gene end by 4 bases; junction bases not matched to a gene: 7. CDR3 bases: TGTGCCAGCAGTTTACGTGGACTAGCGGGAGTTCTAGAGACCCAGTACTTC. It yields the protein CASSLRGLAGVLETQYF.

This chain joins TRBV6-1 and TRBJ1-2, with 8 bases aligning to TRBD1. The CDR3 consists of 14 residues. The V segment lost 4 bases and the J segment 3 bases; nucleotides outside the gene matches: 4. Per the germline V gene, CDR1 is MNHNS and CDR2 is SASEGT. The CDR3: CASSATGVDYGYTF. For the CDR3, the DNA is TGTGCCAGCAGTGCGACAGGGGTGGACTATGGCTACACCTTC.

The rearrangement uses TRBV7-3 and TRBJ1-1, with D possibly matching TRBD1 (5 bases). The V gene's germline CDR1 is SGHTA and CDR2 FQGTGA. CDR3 length: 13 residues. Trimming removed 5 bases from V and 10 bases from J, with 17 bases in between. The CDR3 sequence: CASSPRVGGAAFF. The DNA of the CDR3 is TGTGCCAGCAGCCCCCGGGTCGGGGGTGCAGCTTTCTTT.

This CDR3 is CASTRTGTNEQYF. For the CDR3, the DNA is TGTGCCAGCACACGAACAGGTACGAACGAGCAGTACTTC. The rearrangement joins TRBV5-5 to TRBJ2-7; D may be TRBD1 (5 bases). The CDR3 contains 13 residues. Germline lookup yields CDR1 SGHKS and CDR2 YYEKEE (reference sequence). V shed 6 bases and J shed 5 bases, with 15 bases lying between them.